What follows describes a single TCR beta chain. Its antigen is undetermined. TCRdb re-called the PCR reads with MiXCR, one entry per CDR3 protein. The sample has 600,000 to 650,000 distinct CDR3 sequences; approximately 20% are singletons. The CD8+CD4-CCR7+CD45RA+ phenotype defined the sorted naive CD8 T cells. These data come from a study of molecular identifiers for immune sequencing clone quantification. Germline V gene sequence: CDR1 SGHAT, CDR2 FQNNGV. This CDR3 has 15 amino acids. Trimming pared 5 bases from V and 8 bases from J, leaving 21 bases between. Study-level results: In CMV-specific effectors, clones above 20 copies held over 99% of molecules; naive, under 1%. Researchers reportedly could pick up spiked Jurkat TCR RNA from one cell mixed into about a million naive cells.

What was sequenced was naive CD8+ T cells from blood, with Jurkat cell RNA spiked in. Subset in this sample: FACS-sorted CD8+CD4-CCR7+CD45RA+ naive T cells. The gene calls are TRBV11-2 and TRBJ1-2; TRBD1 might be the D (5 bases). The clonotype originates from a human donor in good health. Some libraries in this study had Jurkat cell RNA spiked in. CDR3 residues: CASSPVGTVFWGYTF. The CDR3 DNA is TGTGCCAGCAGCCCGGTCGGGACTGTATTCTGGGGCTACACCTTC.